These T cell receptor beta chains were read from a single sample in a study of blood T cell repertoires in COVID-19. The table came from immunoSEQ multiplex PCR; TCRdb's copy has only in-frame clones and leaves some out. The sample comprises 55,000 to 85,000 clones, around three quarters of which are singletons, and more than 25% rests with the top ten. Source material: peripheral blood. These TCRs come from a man aged 55 to 70 with active or convalescent COVID-19. Each CDR3 is given with its conserved first and last residue. D genes are given only for firm matches. Size tells how often a clone was seen (once, few, many) or the class of an expanded clone, and some rows leave it out.

d_gene,j_gene,v_gene,len,abundance,CDR3aa,CDR3nt
-,TRBJ2-1,TRBV2,14,once,CASSPQGDYSEQFF,TGTGCCAGCAGCCCACAGGGCGACTACAGTGAGCAGTTCTTC
-,TRBJ1-3,TRBV19,17,-,CASSTTRDSTSGNTIYF,TGTGCCAGTAGTACTACCCGGGACTCAACCTCTGGAAACACCATATATTTT
-,TRBJ2-3,TRBV7-2,15,-,CASSLGVRLTDTQYF,TGTGCCAGCAGCTTAGGAGTACGCCTCACAGATACGCAGTATTTT
TRBD1,TRBJ2-6,TRBV6-5,16,-,CASSYSGQGSANVLTF,TGTGCCAGCAGTTACTCGGGACAGGGATCCGCCAACGTCCTGACTTTC
-,TRBJ1-5,TRBV6-4,13,once,CASSAEGDQPQHF,TGTGCCAGCAGTGCTGAGGGGGATCAGCCCCAGCATTTT
-,TRBJ2-3,TRBV7-2,16,-,CASSLLGGSSTDTQYF,TGTGCCAGCAGCCTGTTGGGGGGTAGCAGCACAGATACGCAGTATTTT
-,TRBJ1-6,TRBV7-3,14,many,CASSFGVGNSPLHF,TGTGCCAGCAGCTTCGGAGTGGGTAATTCACCCCTCCACTTT
-,TRBJ1-1,TRBV18,16,-,CASSPALSRWNTEAFF,TGTGCCAGCTCACCCGCGCTTAGTCGTTGGAACACTGAAGCTTTCTTT
TRBD1,TRBJ2-7,TRBV6-5,15,-,CASSYSRTGTYEQYF,TGTGCCAGCAGTTACTCTAGGACAGGGACCTACGAGCAGTACTTC
TRBD1,TRBJ1-1,TRBV28,16,-,CASSLGTGGSTTEAFF,TGTGCCAGCAGTTTGGGGACAGGGGGCTCTACCACTGAAGCTTTCTTT
-,TRBJ1-2,TRBV5-5,14,-,CASSLVPRMVGYTF,TGTGCCAGCAGCTTGGTACCGCGTATGGTCGGCTACACCTTC
TRBD2,TRBJ2-3,TRBV6-6,16,-,CASSYPGLAVSDTQYF,TGTGCCAGCAGTTACCCGGGACTAGCGGTTTCAGATACGCAGTATTTT
-,TRBJ1-6,TRBV5-8,13,-,CASGSSYNSPLHF,TGTGCCAGCGGCAGCTCCTATAATTCACCCCTCCACTTT
-,TRBJ2-7,TRBV10-3,14,many,CAISEFVEGHEQYF,TGTGCCATCAGTGAGTTCGTCGAGGGTCACGAGCAGTACTTC
-,TRBJ1-6,TRBV7-5,16,-,CVRWDTPMSYNSPLHF,TGTGTCAGATGGGACACTCCCATGTCCTATAATTCACCCCTCCACTTT
TRBD1,TRBJ1-1,TRBV6-5,16,once,CASSYRRTGIFTEAFF,TGTGCCAGCAGTTACAGGCGGACAGGGATATTCACTGAAGCTTTCTTT
-,TRBJ2-5,TRBV19,15,-,CASSVGVAGQETQYF,TGTGCCAGTAGTGTGGGGGTCGCGGGGCAAGAGACCCAGTACTTC
-,TRBJ1-3,TRBV6-6,11,-,CASSRGNTIYF,TGTGCCAGCTCTCGTGGAAACACCATATATTTT
-,TRBJ2-7,TRBV18,11,-,CASSYGQEQYF,TGTGCCAGCTCCTACGGACAGGAGCAGTACTTC
-,TRBJ1-4,TRBV5-6,14,-,CASSLVSVNEKLFF,TGTGCCAGCAGCTTGGTTTCTGTAAATGAAAAACTGTTTTTT
TRBD1,TRBJ1-1,TRBV5-5,14,-,CASSLQGLRTEAFF,TGTGCCAGCAGCTTACAGGGGCTCAGGACTGAAGCTTTCTTT
-,TRBJ2-7,TRBV18,15,-,CASSPPFVLPYEQYF,TGTGCCAGCTCACCCCCATTCGTACTTCCCTACGAGCAGTACTTC
-,TRBJ2-2,TRBV5-6,13,-,CASSLGAPRELFF,TGTGCCAGCAGCTTGGGGGCACCGCGGGAGCTGTTTTTT
-,TRBJ1-5,TRBV13,15,once,CASSLGGSNGRPQHF,TGTGCCAGCAGCTTAGGAGGGAGTAACGGTCGGCCCCAGCATTTT
TRBD1,TRBJ2-7,TRBV4-1,14,-,CASSQGTGVYEQYF,TGCGCCAGCAGCCAAGGGACAGGGGTGTACGAGCAGTACTTC
-,TRBJ1-1,TRBV11-2,14,-,CASSLDPGATEAFF,TGTGCCAGCAGCTTAGATCCCGGTGCAACTGAAGCTTTCTTT
TRBD2,TRBJ2-3,TRBV6-5,16,-,CASSSLLRGGTDTQYF,TGTGCCAGCAGTTCGTTGTTGCGGGGGGGCACAGATACGCAGTATTTT
-,TRBJ1-2,TRBV6-5,15,many,CASSYNKAASYGYTF,TGTGCCAGCAGTTACAATAAGGCGGCCTCCTATGGCTACACCTTC
TRBD1,TRBJ2-5,TRBV5-1,14,-,CASSSRQGGETQYF,TGCGCCAGCAGCTCACGACAGGGGGGAGAGACCCAGTACTTC
TRBD1,TRBJ1-1,TRBV29-1,16,-,CSVEGVADRGYTEAFF,TGCAGCGTGGAAGGGGTAGCTGACAGGGGTTATACTGAAGCTTTCTTT
TRBD1,TRBJ1-2,TRBV5-1,17,-,CASSPPGQRSPNYGYTF,TGCGCCAGCAGCCCTCCGGGACAGAGATCCCCTAACTATGGCTACACCTTC
TRBD1,TRBJ1-1,TRBV10-3,12,-,CAISGGRTEAFF,TGTGCCATATCAGGGGGTCGGACTGAAGCTTTCTTT
-,TRBJ2-3,TRBV24-1,12,-,CATSPSTDTQYF,TGTGCCACCAGTCCTAGCACAGATACGCAGTATTTT
TRBD1,TRBJ1-5,TRBV2,15,-,CASSYQGAGNQPQHF,TGTGCCAGCAGTTACCAGGGGGCCGGGAATCAGCCCCAGCATTTT
TRBD1,TRBJ1-2,TRBV19,16,-,CASSTEGQGVWYGYTF,TGTGCCAGTAGTACTGAGGGACAGGGGGTATGGTATGGCTACACCTTC
TRBD1,TRBJ1-1,TRBV12-3/TRBV12-4,13,once,CASTYRGRTEAFF,TGTGCCAGCACTTACAGGGGAAGGACTGAAGCTTTCTTT
-,TRBJ1-5,TRBV7-8,15,few,CASTIDSYTDQPQHF,TGTGCCAGCACCATCGACAGTTACACGGATCAGCCCCAGCATTTT
TRBD1,TRBJ1-3,TRBV9,17,few,CASSVGDRIASGNTIYF,TGTGCCAGCAGCGTAGGGGACAGGATCGCCTCTGGAAACACCATATATTTT
-,TRBJ2-6,TRBV4-2,16,-,CASSAPGGSGANVLTF,TGTGCCAGCAGCGCCCCCGGCGGGTCTGGGGCCAACGTCCTGACTTTC
TRBD1,TRBJ2-7,TRBV2,15,-,CASSELDRVSYEQYF,TGTGCCAGCAGTGAGTTGGACAGGGTCTCCTACGAGCAGTACTTC
-,TRBJ2-7,TRBV5-1,15,-,CASSFYRASSYEQYF,TGCGCCAGCAGCTTTTACAGGGCTAGCTCCTACGAGCAGTACTTC
-,TRBJ1-5,TRBV20-1,15,-,CSASSGDIVNQPQHF,TGCAGTGCTAGTTCAGGGGATATTGTCAATCAGCCCCAGCATTTT
TRBD2,TRBJ2-7,TRBV12-3/TRBV12-4,13,once,CASTPSGGREQYF,TGTGCCAGCACCCCTAGCGGGGGACGCGAGCAGTACTTC
-,TRBJ1-5,TRBV19,16,-,CASRNPELAGRQPQHF,TGTGCCAGTAGGAACCCGGAACTGGCAGGGCGACAGCCCCAGCATTTT
TRBD1,TRBJ1-5,TRBV28,16,-,CASSLSVDRVNQPQHF,TGTGCCAGCAGTTTATCCGTTGACAGGGTAAATCAGCCCCAGCATTTT
TRBD2,TRBJ2-5,TRBV24-1,14,-,CATRPRGGGETQYF,TGTGCCACCAGGCCGCGGGGGGGCGGCGAGACCCAGTACTTC
-,TRBJ2-7,TRBV11-2,13,few,CASSLVSRGAQYF,TGTGCCAGCAGCCTAGTTTCTCGGGGAGCGCAGTACTTC
-,TRBJ1-1,TRBV12-3/TRBV12-4,12,once,CASSPRGTEAFF,TGTGCCAGCAGCCCCAGAGGCACTGAAGCTTTCTTT
-,TRBJ1-5,TRBV6-1,11,-,CASSETEPQHF,TGTGCCAGCAGTGAGACTGAGCCCCAGCATTTT
TRBD1,TRBJ1-2,TRBV5-4,13,-,CASRRGQGYGYTF,TGTGCCAGCAGAAGGGGACAGGGCTATGGCTACACCTTC
TRBD2,TRBJ2-7,TRBV28,15,once,CASSLFLAGGIEQYF,TGTGCCAGCAGTTTATTCCTAGCGGGGGGGATTGAGCAGTACTTC
-,TRBJ1-5,TRBV18,15,few,CASSLKSGGNQPQHF,TGTGCCAGCTCCCTAAAATCGGGTGGGAATCAGCCCCAGCATTTT
-,TRBJ1-5,TRBV5-6,16,-,CASSLMTAYSNQPQHF,TGTGCCAGCAGCTTGATGACAGCCTATAGCAATCAGCCCCAGCATTTT
-,TRBJ2-5,TRBV5-6,14,-,CASSLGLSQETQYF,TGTGCCAGCAGCTTGGGACTATCTCAAGAGACCCAGTACTTC